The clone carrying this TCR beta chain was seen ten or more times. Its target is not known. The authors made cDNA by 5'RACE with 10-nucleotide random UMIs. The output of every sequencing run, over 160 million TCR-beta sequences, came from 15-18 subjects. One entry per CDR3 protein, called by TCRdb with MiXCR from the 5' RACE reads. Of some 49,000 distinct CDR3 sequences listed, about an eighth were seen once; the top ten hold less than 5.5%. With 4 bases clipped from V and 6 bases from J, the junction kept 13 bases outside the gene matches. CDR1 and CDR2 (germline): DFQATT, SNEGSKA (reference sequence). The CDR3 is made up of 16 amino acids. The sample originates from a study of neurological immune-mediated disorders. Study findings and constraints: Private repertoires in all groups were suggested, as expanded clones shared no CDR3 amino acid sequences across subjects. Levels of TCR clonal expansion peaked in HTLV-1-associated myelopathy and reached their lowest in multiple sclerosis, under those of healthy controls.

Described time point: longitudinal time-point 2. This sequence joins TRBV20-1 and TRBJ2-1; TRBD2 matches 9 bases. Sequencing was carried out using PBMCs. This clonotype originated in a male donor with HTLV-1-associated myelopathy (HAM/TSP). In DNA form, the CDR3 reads TGCAGTGCTAAGGCCATTTTAGCGGGGGTTAGCAATGAGCAGTTCTTC. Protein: CSAKAILAGVSNEQFF.